This T cell receptor beta chain was captured by sequencing in a study of blood T cell repertoires in COVID-19. The CDR3 sequence is 14 residues long. Germline V gene sequence: CDR1 SNHLY, CDR2 FYNNEI. Trimming removed 0 bases at V and 8 bases at J, with 10 bases between. Profiled with immunoSEQ multiplex PCR; TCRdb holds only in-frame clones, not every one. The sample comprises under 200,000 clones, approximately 87% of which are singletons, and 10% to 13% rests with the top ten. The V gene is TRBV2, the J gene TRBJ1-4; D is undetermined. The clonotype comes from a woman aged 65 to 85 with COVID-19, enrolled during active disease. The sequenced material came from peripheral blood. In DNA form, the CDR3 reads TGTGCCAGCAGTGAAGCAGAGTTTTCGGAAAAACTGTTTTTT. Its protein is CASSEAEFSEKLFF. The full variable domain, in which reference TRBV2 and TRBJ1-4 provide the parts outside the CDR3, is EPEVTQTPSHQVTQMGQEVILRCVPISNHLYFYWYRQILGQKVEFLVSFYNNEISEKSEIFDDQFSVERPDGSNFTLKIRSTKLEDSAMYFCASSEAEFSEKLFFGSGTQLSVL.